This is a list of T cell receptor beta chains from one sample in a study of blood T cell repertoires in COVID-19. TCRdb's copy holds only in-frame clones and misses some; the assay was immunoSEQ multiplex PCR. The table shows roughly 160,000 clones, with more than 85% occurring only once. Sequencing was performed on peripheral blood. The source of these receptors is a man aged 18 to 29 with acute or convalescent COVID-19. Both conserved end residues are part of each CDR3. A D gene is named only where the DNA matches it firmly. The size field is filled for only some rows; it gives once, few, many or a size class.

v_gene,d_gene,j_gene,len,abundance,CDR3aa,CDR3nt
TRBV24-1,TRBD2,TRBJ2-5,16,NA,CATSLRTSGGFETQYF,TGTGCCACCAGTCTAAGGACTAGCGGGGGGTTTGAGACCCAGTACTTC
TRBV6-5,NA,TRBJ2-5,14,NA,CASSYGAARETQYF,TGTGCCAGCAGTTACGGGGCAGCGAGAGAGACCCAGTACTTC
TRBV6-5,TRBD1,TRBJ1-1,14,NA,CASSKPDRVTEAFF,TGTGCCAGCAGTAAGCCGGACAGGGTAACTGAAGCTTTCTTT
TRBV7-3,TRBD1,TRBJ2-6,17,NA,CASSRDSQSSGANVLTF,TGTGCCAGCAGTCGGGACAGTCAGAGCTCTGGGGCCAACGTCCTGACTTTC
TRBV27,NA,TRBJ1-1,14,NA,CASSLGGSNTEAFF,TGTGCCAGCAGTTTAGGCGGGTCAAACACTGAAGCTTTCTTT
TRBV28,TRBD2,TRBJ2-1,19,few,CASSSPRTSGGAWDNEQFF,TGTGCCAGCAGTTCCCCGAGGACTAGCGGGGGGGCTTGGGACAATGAGCAGTTCTTC
TRBV2,NA,TRBJ2-2,15,NA,CASSDFGGVTGELFF,TGTGCCAGCAGTGACTTTGGAGGGGTCACCGGGGAGCTGTTTTTT
TRBV7-9,TRBD2,TRBJ2-2,17,NA,CASSLAGLADGAGELFF,TGTGCCAGCAGCTTAGCGGGACTAGCGGACGGCGCCGGGGAGCTGTTTTTT
TRBV5-1,NA,TRBJ1-1,16,NA,CASSLAFTQVGTEAFF,TGCGCCAGCAGCTTGGCCTTTACACAGGTCGGCACTGAAGCTTTCTTT
TRBV25-1,NA,TRBJ2-2,13,NA,CASSRQKIGELFF,TGTGCCAGCAGTAGACAGAAGATCGGGGAGCTGTTTTTT
TRBV5-4,NA,TRBJ2-2,15,NA,CASSMGGLNTGELFF,TGTGCCAGCAGCATGGGGGGCCTAAACACCGGGGAGCTGTTTTTT
TRBV6-5,TRBD1,TRBJ1-5,11,NA,CASSRGQTQHF,TGTGCCAGCAGTAGGGGACAGACCCAGCATTTT
TRBV4-2,TRBD1,TRBJ2-2,18,many,CASTVSLQGPSATGELFF,TGTGCCAGCACAGTTTCTCTACAGGGGCCTAGTGCAACCGGGGAGCTGTTTTTT
TRBV5-4,TRBD1,TRBJ2-5,13,NA,CASSWTGHETQYF,TGTGCCAGCAGCTGGACAGGTCACGAGACCCAGTACTTC
TRBV28,NA,TRBJ1-5,14,NA,CASSLWGLSQPQHF,TGTGCCAGCAGTTTATGGGGGCTAAGTCAGCCCCAGCATTTT
TRBV5-1,TRBD1,TRBJ1-5,15,few,CASSLEGQGNQPQHF,TGCGCCAGCAGCTTGGAGGGACAGGGCAATCAGCCCCAGCATTTT
TRBV20-1,NA,TRBJ1-2,9,NA,CSAEHGYTF,TGCAGTGCCGAACACGGCTACACCTTC
TRBV9,TRBD1,TRBJ2-3,14,NA,CASSVTGPTDTQYF,TGTGCCAGCAGCGTGACAGGGCCCACAGATACGCAGTATTTT
TRBV10-1,NA,TRBJ2-2,12,NA,CASSDNLGELFF,TGCGCCAGCAGTGATAATCTGGGGGAGCTGTTTTTT
TRBV7-2,NA,TRBJ1-2,16,NA,CASSQPRELTNYGYTF,TGTGCCAGCAGCCAACCCAGGGAACTCACAAACTATGGCTACACCTTC
TRBV3-1/TRBV3-2,NA,TRBJ2-7,15,NA,CASSQTAAERYEQYF,TGTGCCAGCAGCCAAACGGCAGCGGAACGCTACGAGCAGTACTTC
TRBV14,NA,TRBJ1-1,17,NA,CASSQERAYYQNTEAFF,TGTGCCAGCAGCCAAGAGAGAGCCTACTATCAGAACACTGAAGCTTTCTTT
TRBV18,NA,TRBJ1-6,15,NA,CASSPPGGNNSPLHF,TGTGCCAGCTCACCACCGGGGGGAAATAATTCACCCCTCCACTTT
TRBV6-1,NA,TRBJ1-4,17,NA,CASSGTRFYATNEKLFF,TGTGCCAGCAGTGGGACAAGATTTTATGCAACTAATGAAAAACTGTTTTTT
TRBV11-2,NA,TRBJ2-6,17,NA,CASSLEHRSSGANVLTF,TGTGCCAGCAGCTTAGAACACAGGAGCTCTGGGGCCAACGTCCTGACTTTC
TRBV30,NA,TRBJ1-1,12,NA,CAGWGVTTEAFF,TGTGCCGGTTGGGGGGTAACCACTGAAGCTTTCTTT
TRBV18,TRBD2,TRBJ2-1,15,NA,CASSLGDYNYNEQFF,TGTGCCAGCTCACTAGGGGACTATAACTACAATGAGCAGTTCTTC
TRBV30,NA,TRBJ1-5,13,NA,CAWSGQGGQPQHF,TGTGCCTGGAGCGGGCAGGGCGGTCAGCCCCAGCATTTT
TRBV9,NA,TRBJ1-2,16,few,CASSVATSLPGYGYTF,TGTGCCAGCAGCGTAGCCACATCGCTTCCCGGGTATGGCTACACCTTC
TRBV9,TRBD1,TRBJ1-2,17,NA,CASSLPRTGTGDYGYTF,TGTGCCAGCAGCTTACCAAGAACCGGGACAGGGGACTATGGCTACACCTTC
TRBV7-9,NA,TRBJ1-2,16,NA,CASSRGTQEANYGYTF,TGTGCCAGCAGCCGAGGGACTCAAGAAGCTAACTATGGCTACACCTTC
TRBV2,TRBD1,TRBJ1-2,15,NA,CASRERQGTNYGYTF,TGTGCCAGCAGAGAAAGACAGGGGACTAACTATGGCTACACCTTC
TRBV12-3/TRBV12-4,NA,TRBJ1-1,12,NA,CASNRFGTEAFF,TGTGCCAGTAACCGGTTTGGCACTGAAGCTTTCTTT
TRBV7-9,NA,TRBJ2-7,14,NA,CASSSQGPTYEQYF,TGTGCCAGCAGCTCACAGGGACCCACCTACGAGCAGTACTTC
TRBV28,NA,TRBJ1-5,15,NA,CASSFAGLINQPQHF,TGTGCCAGCAGTTTTGCCGGACTTATCAATCAGCCCCAGCATTTT
TRBV6-5,NA,TRBJ2-1,15,NA,CASRFTEPSYNEQFF,TGTGCCAGCCGGTTCACAGAGCCCTCTTACAATGAGCAGTTCTTC
TRBV25-1,NA,TRBJ2-1,16,NA,CASSGGGAFTVTEQFF,TGTGCCAGCAGTGGTGGGGGGGCATTCACAGTGACAGAGCAGTTCTTC
TRBV19,TRBD2,TRBJ2-5,15,NA,CASSTGLAGGETQYF,TGTGCCAGTAGCACAGGACTAGCGGGGGGAGAGACCCAGTACTTC
TRBV5-1,NA,TRBJ1-1,13,NA,CASSPGMNTEAFF,TGCGCCAGCAGCCCGGGGATGAACACTGAAGCTTTCTTT